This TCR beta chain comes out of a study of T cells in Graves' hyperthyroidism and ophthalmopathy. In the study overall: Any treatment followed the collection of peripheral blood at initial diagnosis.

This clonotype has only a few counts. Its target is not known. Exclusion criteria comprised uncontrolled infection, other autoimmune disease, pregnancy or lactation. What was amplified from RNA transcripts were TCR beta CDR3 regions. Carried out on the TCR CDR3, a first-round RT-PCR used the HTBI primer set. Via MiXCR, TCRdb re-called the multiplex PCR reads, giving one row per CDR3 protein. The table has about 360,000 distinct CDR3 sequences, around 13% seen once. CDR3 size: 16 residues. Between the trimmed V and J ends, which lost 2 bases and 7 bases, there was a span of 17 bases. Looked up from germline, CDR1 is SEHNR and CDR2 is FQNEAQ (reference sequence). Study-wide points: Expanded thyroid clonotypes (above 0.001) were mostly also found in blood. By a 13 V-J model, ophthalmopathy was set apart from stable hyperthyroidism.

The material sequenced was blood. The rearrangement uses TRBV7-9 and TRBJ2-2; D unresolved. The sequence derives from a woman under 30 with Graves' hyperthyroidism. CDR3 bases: TGTGCCAGCAGCTTATACGGTCTAGATCCGCTCGGGGAGCTGTTTTTT. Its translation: CASSLYGLDPLGELFF. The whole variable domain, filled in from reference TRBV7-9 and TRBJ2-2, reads DTGVSQNPRHKITKRGQNVTFRCDPISEHNRLYWYRQTLGQGPEFLTYFQNEAQLEKSRLLSDRFSAERPKGSFSTLEIQRTEQGDSAMYLCASSLYGLDPLGELFFGEGSRLTVL.